The clone carrying this T cell receptor (beta chain) was counted once. The antigen remains unidentified. The record originates from a study of PD-L1 blockade in urothelial cancer. Background on the study: Males with bladder-origin urothelial cancer made up about 90% of the roughly 30 patients. It was at 3 weeks (second dose) and 6 weeks after treatment start that blood was analyzed. Study-wide findings and caveats: Tumor-associated blood clones were expanded more by durable-benefit patients at 3 weeks.

Time point defined: pretreatment peripheral blood. Sequencing used immunoSEQ multiplex PCR; TCRdb keeps in-frame clones, though not all of them. The sample lists about 63,000 clones, roughly 79% seen once, with roughly 5% in the top ten. Material: PBMCs, obtained around atezolizumab (anti-PD-L1) treatment. This sequence was found in a man in his 70s with urothelial cancer.

This CDR3 is CASSASPGTSGRVNEQFF. For the CDR3, the DNA is TGTGCCAGCAGCGCATCCCCCGGGACTAGCGGGAGGGTGAATGAGCAGTTCTTC. The chain carries TRBV9 and TRBJ2-1, with TRBD2 matching over 16 bases. This CDR3 contains 18 residues. Germline loops: CDR1 SGDLS, CDR2 YYNGEE. The trim removed 3 bases at V and 7 bases at J, leaving 10 bases unmatched.